The text below deals with one T cell receptor (beta chain). The antigen is unknown. The sample belongs to a study of T cell repertoires in cytomegalovirus infection. Study context: An indication of both CMV infection and matching HLA type came from public TCR beta signatures. Study results and caveats: Cumulative frequency (of public TCR beta family members) identified carriers of CMV plus the relevant HLA. In two of eight donors, the top clonotype was HLA-C-restricted CMV-specific.

TCRdb used MiXCR to reprocess the reads, holding one entry per CDR3 protein. The sample lists 100,000 or so distinct CDR3 sequences; around a quarter were seen once. Germline CDR1 reads SQVTM; CDR2 reads ANQGSEA. The CDR3 length is 13 residues. V gave up 0 bases and J gave up 0 bases, with 6 bases separating them. Sequencing was carried out using CD8+ T cells from PBMCs. This TCR was recovered from a human donor in good health (CMV status not recorded). Some clones in this sample may be carry-over from other donors' samples. J is TRBJ2-7 and V is TRBV29-1; the D gene is possibly TRBD1 (5 bases). In DNA form, the CDR3 reads TGCAGCGTTGAAGAGACAGACTCCTACGAGCAGTACTTC. This gives the protein CSVEETDSYEQYF.